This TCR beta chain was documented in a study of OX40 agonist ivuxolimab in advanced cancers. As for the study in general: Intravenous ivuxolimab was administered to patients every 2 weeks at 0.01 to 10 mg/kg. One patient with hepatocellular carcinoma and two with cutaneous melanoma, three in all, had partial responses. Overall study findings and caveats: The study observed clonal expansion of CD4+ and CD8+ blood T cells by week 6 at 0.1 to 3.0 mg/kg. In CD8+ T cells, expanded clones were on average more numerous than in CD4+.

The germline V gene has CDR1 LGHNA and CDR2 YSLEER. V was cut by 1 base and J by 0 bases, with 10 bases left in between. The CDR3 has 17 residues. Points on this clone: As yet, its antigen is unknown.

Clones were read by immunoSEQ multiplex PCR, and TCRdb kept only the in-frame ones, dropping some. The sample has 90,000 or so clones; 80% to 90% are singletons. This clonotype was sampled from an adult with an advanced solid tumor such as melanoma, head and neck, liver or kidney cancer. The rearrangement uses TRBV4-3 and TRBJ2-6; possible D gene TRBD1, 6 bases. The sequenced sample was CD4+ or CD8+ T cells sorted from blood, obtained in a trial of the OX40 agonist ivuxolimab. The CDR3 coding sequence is TGCGCCAGCAGCCAAGCCCGGACAGCCTCTGGGGCCAACGTCCTGACTTTC. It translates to CASSQARTASGANVLTF.